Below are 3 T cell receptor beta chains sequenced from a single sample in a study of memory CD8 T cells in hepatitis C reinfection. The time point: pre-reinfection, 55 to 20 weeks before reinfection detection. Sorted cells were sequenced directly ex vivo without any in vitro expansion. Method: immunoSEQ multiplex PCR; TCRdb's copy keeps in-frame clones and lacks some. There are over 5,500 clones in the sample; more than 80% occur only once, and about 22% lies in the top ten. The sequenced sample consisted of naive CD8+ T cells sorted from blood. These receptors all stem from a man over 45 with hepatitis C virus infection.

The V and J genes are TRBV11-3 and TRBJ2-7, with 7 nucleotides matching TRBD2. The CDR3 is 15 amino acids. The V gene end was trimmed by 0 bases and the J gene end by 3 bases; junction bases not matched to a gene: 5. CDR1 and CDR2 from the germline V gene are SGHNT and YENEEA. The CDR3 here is CASSLDRGSSYEQYF. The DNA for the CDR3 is TGTGCCAGCAGCTTAGATCGCGGGAGCAGCTACGAGCAGTACTTC.

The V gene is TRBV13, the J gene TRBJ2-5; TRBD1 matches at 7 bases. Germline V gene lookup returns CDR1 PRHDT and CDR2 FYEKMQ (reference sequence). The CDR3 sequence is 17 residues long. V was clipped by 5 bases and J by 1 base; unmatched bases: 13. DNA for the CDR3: TGTGCCAGCAGCACTACTCACCAGGGACAGCCCCAAGAGACCCAGTACTTC. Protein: CASSTTHQGQPQETQYF.

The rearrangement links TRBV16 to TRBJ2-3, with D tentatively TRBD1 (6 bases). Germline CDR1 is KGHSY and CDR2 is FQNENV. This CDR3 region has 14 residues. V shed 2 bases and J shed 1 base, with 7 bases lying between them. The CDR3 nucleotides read TGTGCCAGCAGCCAAAGGACAGGCACAGATACGCAGTATTTT. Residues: CASSQRTGTDTQYF.